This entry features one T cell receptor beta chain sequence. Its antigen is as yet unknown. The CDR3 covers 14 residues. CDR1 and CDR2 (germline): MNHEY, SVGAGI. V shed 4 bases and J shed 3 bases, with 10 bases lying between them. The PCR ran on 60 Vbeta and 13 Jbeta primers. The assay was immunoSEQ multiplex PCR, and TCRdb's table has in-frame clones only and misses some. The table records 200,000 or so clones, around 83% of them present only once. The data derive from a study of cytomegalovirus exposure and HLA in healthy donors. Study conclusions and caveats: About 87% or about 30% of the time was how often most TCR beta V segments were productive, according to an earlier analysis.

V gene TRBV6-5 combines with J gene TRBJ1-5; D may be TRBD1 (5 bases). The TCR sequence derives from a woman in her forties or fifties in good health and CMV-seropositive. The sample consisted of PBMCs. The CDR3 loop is CASSSRQPNQPQHF. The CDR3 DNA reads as TGTGCCAGCAGTTCGAGACAGCCCAATCAGCCCCAGCATTTT.